This T cell receptor beta chain emerged from a study of blood T cell repertoires in COVID-19. V was clipped by 1 base and J by 7 bases, with 17 bases between them. The germline CDR1 and CDR2 sequences are SGHRS and YFSETQ. The CDR3 spans 15 residues. Across about two dozen US areas, participants ranged in age from roughly 18 to 89 years. Clinical histories supplied by participants themselves formed the basis of cohort assignment. Original handling: Amplifying reference gene primers gave estimates of nucleated cell counts. Sequencing used immunoSEQ multiplex PCR; TCRdb keeps in-frame clones, though not all of them. That table supplies the V and J calls and clone size; D and trimming were determined from the DNA. Of some 300,000 clones listed, around 89% are singletons.

The chain recombines TRBV5-1 with TRBJ1-2; no clear D. This clonotype originated in a woman between 40 and 55 years old who had recovered from COVID-19. The specimen was PBMCs or T cells enriched from blood (not recorded which). CDR3 bases: TGCGCCAGCAGCTTGTATACAGACCTCGCTGGTGGCTACACCTTC. This gives the protein CASSLYTDLAGGYTF.